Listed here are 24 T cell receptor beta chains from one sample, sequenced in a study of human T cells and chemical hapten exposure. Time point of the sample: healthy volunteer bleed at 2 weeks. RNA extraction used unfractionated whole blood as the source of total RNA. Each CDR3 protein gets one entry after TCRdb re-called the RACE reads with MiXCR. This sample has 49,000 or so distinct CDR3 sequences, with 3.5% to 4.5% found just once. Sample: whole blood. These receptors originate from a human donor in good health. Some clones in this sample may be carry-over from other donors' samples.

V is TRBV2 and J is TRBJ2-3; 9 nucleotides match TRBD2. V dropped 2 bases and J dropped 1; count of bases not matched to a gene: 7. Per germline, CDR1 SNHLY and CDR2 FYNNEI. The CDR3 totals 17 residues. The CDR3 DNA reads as TGTGCCAGCAGTGAACGAGCGGGAGGCCGCCGCACAGATACGCAGTATTTT. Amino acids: CASSERAGGRRTDTQYF.

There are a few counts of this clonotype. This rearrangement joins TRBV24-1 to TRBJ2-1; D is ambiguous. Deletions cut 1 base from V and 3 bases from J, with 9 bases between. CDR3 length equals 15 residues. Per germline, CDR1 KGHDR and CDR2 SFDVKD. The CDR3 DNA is TGTGCCACCAGTGATTTAGGTTCCCTCTACAATGAGCAGTTCTTC. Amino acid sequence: CATSDLGSLYNEQFF.

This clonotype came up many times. CDR3 loop: CASSQVPGTQETQYF. For the CDR3, the DNA is TGCGCCAGCAGCCAAGTTCCCGGGACCCAAGAGACCCAGTACTTC. V is TRBV4-1 and J is TRBJ2-5; either TRBD1 or TRBD2 may fit D (5 bases each). CDR3 size: 15 residues. Per germline, CDR1 MGHRA and CDR2 YSYEKL. V lost 1 base, J lost 1 base, and 10 bases lay in between.

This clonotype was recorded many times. CDR3 DNA: TGTGCCAGCAGCGCGGCGGATCTTAGCACAGATACGCAGTATTTT. This gives the protein CASSAADLSTDTQYF. The chain links TRBV9 to TRBJ2-3; D is uncertain. Germline lookup yields CDR1 SGDLS and CDR2 YYNGEE. V gave up 3 bases and J gave up 0 bases, with 11 bases separating them. The CDR3 has 15 residues.

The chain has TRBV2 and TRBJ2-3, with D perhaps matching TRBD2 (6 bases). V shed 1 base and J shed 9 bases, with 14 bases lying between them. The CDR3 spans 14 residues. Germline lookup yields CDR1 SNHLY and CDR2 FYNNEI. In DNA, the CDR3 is TGTGCCAGCAGTGAAGAGGGACTGCTCCGCACGCAGTATTTT. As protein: CASSEEGLLRTQYF. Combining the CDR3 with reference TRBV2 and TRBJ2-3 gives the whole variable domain EPEVTQTPSHQVTQMGQEVILRCVPISNHLYFYWYRQILGQKVEFLVSFYNNEISEKSEIFDDQFSVERPDGSNFTLKIRSTKLEDSAMYFCASSEEGLLRTQYFGPGTRLTVL.

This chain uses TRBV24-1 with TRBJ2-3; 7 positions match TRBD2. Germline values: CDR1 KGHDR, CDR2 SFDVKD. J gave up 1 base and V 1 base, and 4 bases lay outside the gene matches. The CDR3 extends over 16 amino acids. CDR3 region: CATSDFREDRTDTQYF. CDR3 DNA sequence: TGTGCCACCAGTGATTTCCGGGAGGATCGCACAGATACGCAGTATTTT.

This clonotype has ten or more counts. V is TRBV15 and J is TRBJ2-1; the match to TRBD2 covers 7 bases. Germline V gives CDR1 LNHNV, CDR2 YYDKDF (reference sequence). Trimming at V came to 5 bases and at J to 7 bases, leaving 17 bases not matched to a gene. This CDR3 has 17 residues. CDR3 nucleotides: TGTGCCACCAGCGGGGGGGATCTGCGGGGACGGGCAAATGAGCAGTTCTTC. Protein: CATSGGDLRGRANEQFF.

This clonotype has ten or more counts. The CDR3 sequence: CASSFLSLVTDNEQFF. DNA for the CDR3: TGTGCCAGCAGCTTTCTGTCCCTCGTGACGGACAATGAGCAGTTCTTC. The chain joins TRBV13 to TRBJ2-1; the D is unclear. In germline, CDR1 is PRHDT, CDR2 FYEKMQ (reference sequence). CDR3 length: 16 residues. V was pared by 3 bases and J by 5 bases, with 17 bases between. The complete variable domain, with remaining parts taken from reference TRBV13 and TRBJ2-1, reads AAGVIQSPRHLIKEKRETATLKCYPIPRHDTVYWYQQGPGQDPQFLISFYEKMQSDKGSIPDRFSAQQFSDYHSELNMSSLELGDSALYFCASSFLSLVTDNEQFFGPGTRLTVL.

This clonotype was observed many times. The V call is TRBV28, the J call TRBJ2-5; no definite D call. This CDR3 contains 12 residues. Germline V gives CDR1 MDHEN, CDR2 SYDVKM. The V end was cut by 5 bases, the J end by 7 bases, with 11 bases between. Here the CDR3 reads CASSDEDGTQYF. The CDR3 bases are TGTGCCAGCAGTGACGAAGATGGGACCCAGTACTTC.

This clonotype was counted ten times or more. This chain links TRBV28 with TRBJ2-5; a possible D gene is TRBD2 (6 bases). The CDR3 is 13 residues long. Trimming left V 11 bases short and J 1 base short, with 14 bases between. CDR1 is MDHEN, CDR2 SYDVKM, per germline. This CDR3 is CAGSRGIQETQYF. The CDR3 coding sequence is TGTGCCGGCTCCCGGGGGATCCAAGAGACCCAGTACTTC.

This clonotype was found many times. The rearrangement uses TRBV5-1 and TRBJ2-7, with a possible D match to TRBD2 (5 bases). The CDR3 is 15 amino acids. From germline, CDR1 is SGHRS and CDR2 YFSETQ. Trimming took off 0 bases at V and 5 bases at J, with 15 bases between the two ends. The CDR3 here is CASSLVVRTLDEQYF. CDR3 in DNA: TGCGCCAGCAGCTTGGTGGTCCGGACTTTAGACGAGCAGTACTTC.

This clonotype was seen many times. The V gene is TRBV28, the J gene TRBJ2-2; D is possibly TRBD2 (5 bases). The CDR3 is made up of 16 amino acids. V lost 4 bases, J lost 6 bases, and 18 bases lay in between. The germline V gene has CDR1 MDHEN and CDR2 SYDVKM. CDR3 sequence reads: CASSSTGPGKAGELFF. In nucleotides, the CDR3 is TGTGCCAGCAGTTCCACGGGTCCCGGGAAGGCCGGGGAGCTGTTTTTT.

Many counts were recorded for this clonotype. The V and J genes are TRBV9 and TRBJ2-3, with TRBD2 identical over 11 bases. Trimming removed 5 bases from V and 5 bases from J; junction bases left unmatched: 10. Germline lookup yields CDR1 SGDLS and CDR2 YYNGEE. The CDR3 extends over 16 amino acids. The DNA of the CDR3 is TGTGCCAGCAGTCCACGTAGCGGGAGGGCCGTAGATACGCAGTATTTT. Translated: CASSPRSGRAVDTQYF.

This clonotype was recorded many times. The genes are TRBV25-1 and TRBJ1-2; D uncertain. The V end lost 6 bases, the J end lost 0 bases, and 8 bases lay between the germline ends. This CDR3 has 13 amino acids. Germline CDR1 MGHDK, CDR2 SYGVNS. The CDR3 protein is CASSPGTNYGYTF. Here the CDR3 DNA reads TGTGCCAGCAGCCCGGGGACTAACTATGGCTACACCTTC.

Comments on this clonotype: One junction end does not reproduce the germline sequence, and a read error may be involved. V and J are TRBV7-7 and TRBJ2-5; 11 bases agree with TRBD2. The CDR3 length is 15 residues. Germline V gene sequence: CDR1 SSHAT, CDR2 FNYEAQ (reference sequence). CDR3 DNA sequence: TGTGCTAGCAGCGACGCCGGACTAGCGGGAGAGACCCAGTACTTC. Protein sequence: CASSDAGLAGETQYF.

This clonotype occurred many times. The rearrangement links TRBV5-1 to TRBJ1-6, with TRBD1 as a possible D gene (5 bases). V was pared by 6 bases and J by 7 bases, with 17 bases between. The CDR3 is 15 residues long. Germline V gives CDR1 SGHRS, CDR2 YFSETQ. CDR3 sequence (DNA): TGCGCCAGCACCACTTCCGGGACGGACAATTCACCCCTCCACTTT. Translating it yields CASTTSGTDNSPLHF.

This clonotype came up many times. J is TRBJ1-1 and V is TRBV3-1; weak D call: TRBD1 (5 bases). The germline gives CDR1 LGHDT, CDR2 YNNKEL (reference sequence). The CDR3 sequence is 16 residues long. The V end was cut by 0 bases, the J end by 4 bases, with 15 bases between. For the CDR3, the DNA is TGTGCCAGCAGCCAAGATCCCCTCGGGGCTTCCACTGAAGCTTTCTTT. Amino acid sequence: CASSQDPLGASTEAFF.

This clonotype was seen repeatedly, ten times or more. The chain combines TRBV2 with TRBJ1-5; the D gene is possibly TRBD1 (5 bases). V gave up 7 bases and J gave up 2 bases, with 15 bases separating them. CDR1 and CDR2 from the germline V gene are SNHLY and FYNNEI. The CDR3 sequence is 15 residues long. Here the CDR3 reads CASTPGGPRNQPQHF. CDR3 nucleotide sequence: TGTGCCAGCACCCCTGGGGGACCCCGCAATCAGCCCCAGCATTTT.

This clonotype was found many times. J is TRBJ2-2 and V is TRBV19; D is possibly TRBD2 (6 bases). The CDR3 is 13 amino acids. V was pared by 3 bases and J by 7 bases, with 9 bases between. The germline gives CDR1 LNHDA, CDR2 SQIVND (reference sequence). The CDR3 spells CASSMREVGELFF. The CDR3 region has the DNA TGTGCCAGTAGTATGAGGGAGGTCGGGGAGCTGTTTTTT. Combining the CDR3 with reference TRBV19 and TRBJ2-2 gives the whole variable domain DGGITQSPKYLFRKEGQNVTLSCEQNLNHDAMYWYRQDPGQGLRLIYYSQIVNDFQKGDIAEGYSVSREKKESFPLTVTSAQKNPTAFYLCASSMREVGELFFGEGSRLTVL.

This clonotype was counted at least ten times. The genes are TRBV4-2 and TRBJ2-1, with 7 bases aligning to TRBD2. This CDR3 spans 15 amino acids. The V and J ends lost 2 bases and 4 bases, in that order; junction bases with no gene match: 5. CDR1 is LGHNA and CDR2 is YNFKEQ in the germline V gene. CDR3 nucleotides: TGTGCCAGCAGCCAACGCGGGGGAGTTTACAATGAGCAGTTCTTC. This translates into CASSQRGGVYNEQFF.

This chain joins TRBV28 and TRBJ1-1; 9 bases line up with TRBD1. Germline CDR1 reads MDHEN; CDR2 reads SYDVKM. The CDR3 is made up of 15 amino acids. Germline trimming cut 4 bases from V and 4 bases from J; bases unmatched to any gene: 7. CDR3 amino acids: CASSSYRGLRTEAFF. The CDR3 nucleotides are TGTGCCAGCAGTTCCTACAGGGGGCTGCGCACTGAAGCTTTCTTT.

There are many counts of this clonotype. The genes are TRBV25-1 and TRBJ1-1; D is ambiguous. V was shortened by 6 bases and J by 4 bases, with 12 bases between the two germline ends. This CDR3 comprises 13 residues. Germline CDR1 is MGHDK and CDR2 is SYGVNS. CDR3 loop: CASSEYMSTEAFF. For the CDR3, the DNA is TGTGCCAGCAGCGAGTACATGAGCACTGAAGCTTTCTTT.

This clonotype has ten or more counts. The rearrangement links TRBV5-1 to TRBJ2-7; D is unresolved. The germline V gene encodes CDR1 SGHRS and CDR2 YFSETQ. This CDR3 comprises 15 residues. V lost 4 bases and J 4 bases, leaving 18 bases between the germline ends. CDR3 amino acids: CASSPTAETYYEQYF. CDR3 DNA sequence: TGCGCCAGCAGCCCGACGGCAGAGACCTATTACGAGCAGTACTTC.

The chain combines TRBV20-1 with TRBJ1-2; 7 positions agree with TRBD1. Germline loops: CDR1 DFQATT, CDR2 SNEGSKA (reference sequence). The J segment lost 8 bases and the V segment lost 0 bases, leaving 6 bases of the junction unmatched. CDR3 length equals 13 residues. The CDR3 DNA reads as TGCAGTGCTAGAGATACAGGGGAGGGAGGCTACACCTTC. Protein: CSARDTGEGGYTF.